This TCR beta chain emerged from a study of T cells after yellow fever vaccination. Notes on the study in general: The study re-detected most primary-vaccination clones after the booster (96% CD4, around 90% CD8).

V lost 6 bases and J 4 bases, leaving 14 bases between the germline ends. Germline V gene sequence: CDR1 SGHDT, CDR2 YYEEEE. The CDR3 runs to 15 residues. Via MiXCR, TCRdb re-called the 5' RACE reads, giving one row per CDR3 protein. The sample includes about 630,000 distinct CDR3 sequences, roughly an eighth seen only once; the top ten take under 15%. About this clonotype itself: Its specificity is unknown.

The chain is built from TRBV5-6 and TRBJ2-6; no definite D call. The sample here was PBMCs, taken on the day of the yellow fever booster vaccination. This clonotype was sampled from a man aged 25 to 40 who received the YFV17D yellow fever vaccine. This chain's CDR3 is CASNPARTGANVLTF. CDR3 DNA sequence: TGTGCCAGCAACCCCGCTCGGACCGGGGCCAACGTCCTGACTTTC.